The rows below give T cell receptor beta chains drawn from one sample of a study of spatial heterogeneity in lung cancer. TCRdb re-derived calls from the 5' RACE reads in MiXCR, one entry per CDR3 protein. The sample shows about 61,000 distinct CDR3 sequences, approximately 6% of them seen only once. Sequences were derived from PBMCs, sampled at surgery. These TCRs come from a female donor with early-stage non-small cell lung cancer. CDR3s include the opening cysteine and the closing phenylalanine or tryptophan. Each record gives: CDR3 DNA, CDR3 protein, clone size, J gene, D gene, V gene. A D gene is named only where the DNA matches it firmly. Rows give clone size only sometimes, using once, few, many, or a class for an expanded clone.

CDR3 DNA: TGTGCCAGCAGTTTGTGGGAAGGGGGCATCAGTCAGCCCCAGCATTTT
CDR3 protein: CASSLWEGGISQPQHF
clone size: many
J gene: TRBJ1-5
D gene: TRBD1
V gene: TRBV28

CDR3 DNA: TGCGCCAGCTCCCCCGGGAACGGCAATCAGCCCCAGCATTTT
CDR3 protein: CASSPGNGNQPQHF
clone size: many
J gene: TRBJ1-5
D gene: .
V gene: TRBV5-1

CDR3 DNA: TGTGCCAGCAGCTTGATGGGCACGTTGGCGACTGAAGCTTTCTTT
CDR3 protein: CASSLMGTLATEAFF
clone size: few
J gene: TRBJ1-1
D gene: .
V gene: TRBV5-4

CDR3 DNA: TGTGCCAGCTCCACCGGGACACCAACCGGGGAGCTGTTTTTT
CDR3 protein: CASSTGTPTGELFF
clone size: many
J gene: TRBJ2-2
D gene: .
V gene: TRBV28

CDR3 DNA: TGTGCCAGTAATACGGGCCTCGGACAGCCCCAGCATTTT
CDR3 protein: CASNTGLGQPQHF
clone size: few
J gene: TRBJ1-5
D gene: .
V gene: TRBV6-1

CDR3 DNA: TGTGCCAGCAGCCACGGACTAGCGGGAGATAGCACAGATACGCAGTATTTT
CDR3 protein: CASSHGLAGDSTDTQYF
clone size: few
J gene: TRBJ2-3
D gene: TRBD2
V gene: TRBV11-2

CDR3 DNA: TGTGCCAGCAGCAAGAGACAGGGGGCTTACAATGAGCAGTTCTTC
CDR3 protein: CASSKRQGAYNEQFF
clone size: many
J gene: TRBJ2-1
D gene: TRBD1
V gene: TRBV11-3

CDR3 DNA: TGCAGTGCTAGCCTAGATGCGACTGTGTTAAGCAATGAGCAGTTCTTC
CDR3 protein: CSASLDATVLSNEQFF
clone size: few
J gene: TRBJ2-1
D gene: .
V gene: TRBV20-1

CDR3 DNA: TGCAGTGCCCCGACTAGCGGGACCTACAATGAGCAGTTCTTC
CDR3 protein: CSAPTSGTYNEQFF
clone size: many
J gene: TRBJ2-1
D gene: TRBD2
V gene: TRBV20-1

CDR3 DNA: TGTGCCAGTAGTCCTAGAGGGGGCACCGGGGAGCTGTTTTTT
CDR3 protein: CASSPRGGTGELFF
clone size: .
J gene: TRBJ2-2
D gene: .
V gene: TRBV19

CDR3 DNA: TGTGCCAGCGGACGCGGGGCCAGGGAATCGGACATGAACACTGAAGCTTTCTTT
CDR3 protein: CASGRGARESDMNTEAFF
clone size: .
J gene: TRBJ1-1
D gene: .
V gene: TRBV5-4

CDR3 DNA: TGTGCCAGCAGTTTGGGGACACCGGGACGGGAAGCTTTCTTT
CDR3 protein: CASSLGTPGREAFF
clone size: many
J gene: TRBJ1-1
D gene: .
V gene: TRBV28

CDR3 DNA: TGTGCCAGCAGCTTAGCCCGGACTGTCAATGAGCAGTTCTTC
CDR3 protein: CASSLARTVNEQFF
clone size: many
J gene: TRBJ2-1
D gene: .
V gene: TRBV7-2

CDR3 DNA: TGTGCCAGCAGTTACGAATCGGGCAGGGGCCTTTACGAGCAGTACTTC
CDR3 protein: CASSYESGRGLYEQYF
clone size: few
J gene: TRBJ2-7
D gene: .
V gene: TRBV6-2/TRBV6-3

CDR3 DNA: TGCAGTGCTAGAGATACTTGGCAAGTGGCGGCTGGCTACACCTTC
CDR3 protein: CSARDTWQVAAGYTF
clone size: many
J gene: TRBJ1-2
D gene: .
V gene: TRBV20-1

CDR3 DNA: TGCGCCAGCAGCTCACGTCCGACAGGAGGTAGATCCGGAAACACCATATATTTT
CDR3 protein: CASSSRPTGGRSGNTIYF
clone size: few
J gene: TRBJ1-3
D gene: .
V gene: TRBV5-1

CDR3 DNA: TGTGCCAGCAGGGAGGGTCGGCGGGAGGCGGATACGCAGTATTTT
CDR3 protein: CASREGRREADTQYF
clone size: many
J gene: TRBJ2-3
D gene: TRBD2
V gene: TRBV3-1

CDR3 DNA: TGTGCCAGCAGCCCCCCCCGGCCGGGGAGCACAGATACGCAGTATTTT
CDR3 protein: CASSPPRPGSTDTQYF
clone size: .
J gene: TRBJ2-3
D gene: .
V gene: TRBV5-6

CDR3 DNA: TGTGCCACCAGCAGAGATTCCCTAGCGGGAGACACAGATACGCAGTATTTT
CDR3 protein: CATSRDSLAGDTDTQYF
clone size: .
J gene: TRBJ2-3
D gene: TRBD2
V gene: TRBV15

CDR3 DNA: TGCGCCAGCAGCCAGGGACAGGTCCGAAGCACAGATACGCAGTATTTT
CDR3 protein: CASSQGQVRSTDTQYF
clone size: .
J gene: TRBJ2-3
D gene: TRBD1
V gene: TRBV5-1

CDR3 DNA: TGTGCCAGCAGTTTAGGCAGGGATTACGAGCAGTACTTC
CDR3 protein: CASSLGRDYEQYF
clone size: few
J gene: TRBJ2-7
D gene: .
V gene: TRBV6-1

CDR3 DNA: TGCGCCAGCAGCGCAACAGGGCTTGGAGATACGCAGTATTTT
CDR3 protein: CASSATGLGDTQYF
clone size: many
J gene: TRBJ2-3
D gene: .
V gene: TRBV5-1

CDR3 DNA: TGTGCCATCAGTGAGCAGGACTCTGGGGCCAACGTCCTGACTTTC
CDR3 protein: CAISEQDSGANVLTF
clone size: many
J gene: TRBJ2-6
D gene: .
V gene: TRBV10-3

CDR3 DNA: TGTGCCAGCATCAAGCGGGACAGGATCTTGAACACTGAAGCTTTCTTT
CDR3 protein: CASIKRDRILNTEAFF
clone size: many
J gene: TRBJ1-1
D gene: TRBD1
V gene: TRBV6-2/TRBV6-3

CDR3 DNA: TGTGCCAGCAGCAGGGCGTTGACCTCCTACGAGCAGTACTTC
CDR3 protein: CASSRALTSYEQYF
clone size: many
J gene: TRBJ2-7
D gene: .
V gene: TRBV9

CDR3 DNA: TGCAGTGCCACGGACCGCTCCACAGATACGCAGTATTTT
CDR3 protein: CSATDRSTDTQYF
clone size: many
J gene: TRBJ2-3
D gene: .
V gene: TRBV20-1

CDR3 DNA: .
CDR3 protein: CAAALGGRTPGSCFF
clone size: .
J gene: TRBJ2-2
D gene: .
V gene: TRBV5-1

CDR3 DNA: TGCAGTGCTGGAGCGAGTCGACGAAACTATGGCTACACCTTC
CDR3 protein: CSAGASRRNYGYTF
clone size: .
J gene: TRBJ1-2
D gene: .
V gene: TRBV20-1

CDR3 DNA: TGCAGCGGGAGTGGGGGCGATGGCTACACCTTC
CDR3 protein: CSGSGGDGYTF
clone size: many
J gene: TRBJ1-2
D gene: .
V gene: TRBV29-1

CDR3 DNA: TGCAGTGCTAGTCGTCAGAGGAATGAAAAACTGTTTTTT
CDR3 protein: CSASRQRNEKLFF
clone size: .
J gene: TRBJ1-4
D gene: .
V gene: TRBV20-1

CDR3 DNA: TGTGCCATCAGTGAGGGGCCGAGGGATACGCAGTATTTT
CDR3 protein: CAISEGPRDTQYF
clone size: many
J gene: TRBJ2-3
D gene: .
V gene: TRBV10-3

CDR3 DNA: TGTGCCAGCAGCTTCCAGGGAAATGAAAAACTGTTTTTT
CDR3 protein: CASSFQGNEKLFF
clone size: few
J gene: TRBJ1-4
D gene: .
V gene: TRBV11-1

CDR3 DNA: TGTGCCAGCAGTTTATCGATAGGTACAGGGGATGCCTACGAGCAGTACTTC
CDR3 protein: CASSLSIGTGDAYEQYF
clone size: many
J gene: TRBJ2-7
D gene: TRBD1
V gene: TRBV28

CDR3 DNA: TGTGCCAGCAGACCGACAGGCCCGAACACTGAAGCTTTCTTT
CDR3 protein: CASRPTGPNTEAFF
clone size: .
J gene: TRBJ1-1
D gene: .
V gene: TRBV12-3/TRBV12-4

CDR3 DNA: TGTGCCATCAGTGAGTCGGGCGGGGGGGGCACAGATACGCAGTATTTT
CDR3 protein: CAISESGGGGTDTQYF
clone size: many
J gene: TRBJ2-3
D gene: TRBD2
V gene: TRBV10-3

CDR3 DNA: TGTGCCAGCAGCTTATTACCCGGACAGGGGGTAGTGAACACTGAAGCTTTCTTT
CDR3 protein: CASSLLPGQGVVNTEAFF
clone size: few
J gene: TRBJ1-1
D gene: TRBD1
V gene: TRBV7-8

CDR3 DNA: TGTGCCAGCAGCTTAGATATCGGGGAGCTGTTTTTT
CDR3 protein: CASSLDIGELFF
clone size: many
J gene: TRBJ2-2
D gene: .
V gene: TRBV7-3

CDR3 DNA: TGTGCCAGCAGCCAAGATACAGCGGAAGAGACCCAGTACTTC
CDR3 protein: CASSQDTAEETQYF
clone size: few
J gene: TRBJ2-5
D gene: .
V gene: TRBV4-2

CDR3 DNA: TGCGCCAGCAGCGGGGGAACCACACGCGTCCTGACTTTC
CDR3 protein: CASSGGTTRVLTF
clone size: many
J gene: TRBJ2-6
D gene: .
V gene: TRBV5-1

CDR3 DNA: TGTGCCAGCAGTGACGTTGGGAGTTACTCCTACGAGCAGTACTTC
CDR3 protein: CASSDVGSYSYEQYF
clone size: few
J gene: TRBJ2-7
D gene: .
V gene: TRBV2